The 9 T cell receptor beta chains listed next were all sequenced from one sample in a study of OX40 agonist ivuxolimab in advanced cancers. Assay used: immunoSEQ multiplex PCR; TCRdb lists only in-frame clones, some missing. The sample yields over 25,000 clones, 88% seen once. The input for sequencing was CD4+ or CD8+ T cells sorted from blood, taken in a trial of the OX40 agonist ivuxolimab. Receptor source: an adult with an advanced solid tumor such as melanoma, head and neck, liver or kidney cancer.

In its sample, this clone was seen once. This sequence joins TRBV15 and TRBJ2-4, with 8 bases that match TRBD1. CDR1 LNHNV and CDR2 YYDKDF come from the germline V gene (reference sequence). This CDR3 is built from 14 residues. The V gene end was trimmed by 2 bases and the J gene end by 6 bases; junction bases not matched to a gene: 3. In DNA form, the CDR3 reads TGTGCCACCAGCAGAACAGGGGGTGGAAACATTCAGTACTTC. It translates to CATSRTGGGNIQYF.

This rearrangement joins TRBV7-2 to TRBJ2-1, with 8 bases aligning to TRBD2. CDR1 is SGHTA, CDR2 FQGNSA, per germline. This CDR3 region has 15 residues. J gave up 7 bases and V 1 base, and 6 bases lay outside the gene matches. The CDR3 region has the DNA TGTGCCAGCAGCTTAGATCCCGGGGGGGCTAATGAGCAGTTCTTC. Translation: CASSLDPGGANEQFF.

The V and J genes are TRBV5-8 and TRBJ2-7, with D possibly matching TRBD2 (5 bases). The CDR3 runs 16 residues. The germline V gene encodes CDR1 SGHTS and CDR2 YDEGEE. V was cut by 4 bases and J by 2 bases, with 19 bases left in between. CDR3: CASSPPPGIGTYEQYF. CDR3 nucleotides: TGTGCCAGCAGCCCTCCCCCGGGGATAGGGACCTACGAGCAGTACTTC.

This clone was seen a few times. Other DNA sequences of this sample code for an identical CDR3. The V call is TRBV10-3, the J call TRBJ1-1; the D is unclear. V was cut by 2 bases and J by 1 base, with 5 bases left in between. CDR1 ENHRY and CDR2 SYGVKD come from the germline V gene. The CDR3 spans 13 residues. DNA for the CDR3: TGTGCCATCAGTGAGGGAGGGAACACTGAAGCTTTCTTT. This gives the protein CAISEGGNTEAFF.

This rearrangement joins TRBV18 to TRBJ2-7; 9 bases are shared with TRBD1. Germline V gene lookup returns CDR1 KGHSH and CDR2 LQKENI. V trimming: 4 bases; J trimming: 1 base; junction bases outside the gene matches: 14. The CDR3 loop spans 18 amino acids. CDR3 residues: CASSLVTGGGIRSYEQYF. The DNA for the CDR3 is TGTGCCAGCTCACTCGTAACAGGGGGCGGTATCAGGTCCTACGAGCAGTACTTC.

V usage is TRBV19 and J usage is TRBJ2-7; D ambiguous. CDR1 LNHDA and CDR2 SQIVND come from the germline V gene (reference sequence). The CDR3 length is 13 residues. Trimming removed 7 bases at V and 3 bases at J, with 13 bases between. The CDR3 bases are TGTGCCAGTACCCGGCGCGGTAGCTACGAGCAGTACTTC. Its translation is CASTRRGSYEQYF.

V usage is TRBV7-9 and J usage is TRBJ2-1; no clear D gene. The germline V gene has CDR1 SEHNR and CDR2 FQNEAQ (reference sequence). The CDR3 is 13 residues long. V lost 3 bases and J 3 bases, leaving 6 bases between the germline ends. The CDR3 DNA reads TGTGCCAGCAGCTTGGACGTCTACAATGAGCAGTTCTTC. This encodes CASSLDVYNEQFF.

This clone is a singleton in its sample. V and J are TRBV19 and TRBJ1-1, with D possibly being TRBD1 (6 bases). This CDR3 comprises 13 residues. The V gene's germline CDR1 is LNHDA and CDR2 SQIVND (reference sequence). V lost 6 bases and J 3 bases, leaving 11 bases between the germline ends. The CDR3 DNA reads as TGTGCCAGTAGAATCGGGGGCTACACTGAAGCTTTCTTT. Protein sequence: CASRIGGYTEAFF.

The chain has TRBV5-1 and TRBJ2-5; D is unresolved. CDR3 length equals 12 residues. Germline V gene lookup returns CDR1 SGHRS and CDR2 YFSETQ. The ends were cut back, 3 bases at V and 5 bases at J, with 8 bases in the middle. The DNA of the CDR3 is TGCGCCAGCAGCTCCCTCCGGGAGACCCAGTACTTC. It yields the protein CASSSLRETQYF.